Listed here are 28 T cell receptor beta chains from one sample, sequenced in a study of blood T cell repertoires in COVID-19. This table comes from immunoSEQ multiplex PCR, and its TCRdb copy is limited to in-frame clones, with some not included. This repertoire shows 200,000 to 250,000 clones, under 90% found once; its top ten account for 1.5% to 2%. Sequences were obtained from PBMCs or T cells enriched from blood (not recorded which). The receptors were sampled from a man between 60 and 75 years old who had recovered from COVID-19.

The chain uses TRBV5-1 and TRBJ1-6; 7 nucleotides line up with TRBD1. The V gene's germline CDR1 is SGHRS and CDR2 YFSETQ. CDR3 length equals 13 residues. J was trimmed by 7 bases and V by 2 bases; bases with no gene match: 0. This CDR3 is CASSLQGNSPLHF. In DNA form, the CDR3 reads TGCGCCAGCAGCTTACAGGGGAATTCACCCCTCCACTTT.

This chain connects TRBV7-2 to TRBJ1-4, with TRBD1 matching 7 bases. The CDR3 totals 12 residues. Germline assignment: CDR1 SGHTA and CDR2 FQGNSA. V was clipped by 5 bases and J by 8 bases; unmatched bases: 2. The CDR3 sequence is CASSQDREKLFF. DNA for the CDR3: TGTGCCAGCAGCCAGGACAGGGAAAAACTGTTTTTT.

The gene calls are TRBV7-8 and TRBJ1-2; maybe TRBD1 (5 bases). V lost 1 base and J 4 bases, leaving 7 bases between the germline ends. The germline V gene has CDR1 SGHVS and CDR2 FQNEAQ. There are 13 residues in the CDR3. The CDR3 DNA is TGTGCCAGCAGCTTAGAAGGGGTCTATGGCTACACCTTC. This gives the protein CASSLEGVYGYTF.

The CDR3 sequence: CASRRTVYQPQHF. The CDR3 bases are TGTGCCAGCAGACGGACAGTGTATCAGCCCCAGCATTTT. V and J are TRBV5-8 and TRBJ1-5; D is possibly TRBD1 (6 bases). Germline CDR1 and CDR2: SGHTS and YDEGEE. Trimming shortened V by 5 bases and J by 5 bases, and 11 bases separated the two germline ends. This CDR3 contains 13 residues.

V usage is TRBV19 and J usage is TRBJ1-2; D unclear. Between the trimmed V and J ends, which lost 3 bases and 4 bases, there was a span of 12 bases. CDR1 is LNHDA and CDR2 is SQIVND in the germline V gene (reference sequence). This CDR3 is built from 14 residues. DNA of the CDR3: TGTGCCAGTAGTATTGGTCAAGCATTCTATGGCTACACCTTC. Its translation is CASSIGQAFYGYTF.

The rearrangement joins TRBV19 to TRBJ1-3; the D gene is possibly TRBD1 (5 bases). Germline CDR1 and CDR2: LNHDA and SQIVND (reference sequence). The CDR3 totals 15 residues. V was pared by 6 bases and J by 0 bases, with 12 bases between. The CDR3 DNA is TGTGCCAGTAGACCCGGACAAAACTCTGGAAACACCATATATTTT. Translating gives CASRPGQNSGNTIYF.

This chain uses TRBV5-1 with TRBJ1-1, with 7 bases lining up with TRBD1. Germline assignment: CDR1 SGHRS and CDR2 YFSETQ. The V gene end was trimmed by 4 bases and the J gene end by 1 base; junction bases not matched to a gene: 4. This CDR3 has 14 amino acids. This CDR3 is CASSVDRRNTEAFF. In DNA form, the CDR3 reads TGCGCCAGCAGCGTGGACAGGAGGAACACTGAAGCTTTCTTT.

The CDR3 DNA is TGTGCCAGCTCACCAAACGCGCAGGGGGCGGGTGATGGCTACACCTTC. It is translated as CASSPNAQGAGDGYTF. The gene calls are TRBV18 and TRBJ1-2, with 8 bases matching TRBD1. J lost 6 bases, V lost 2 bases, and 11 bases had no gene match. Germline CDR1 reads KGHSH; CDR2 reads LQKENI. The CDR3 is 16 residues long.

This clone was recorded a few times. The chain employs TRBV7-9 and TRBJ2-1; 7 nucleotides match TRBD2. From germline, CDR1 is SEHNR and CDR2 FQNEAQ (reference sequence). V dropped 7 bases and J dropped 8; count of bases not matched to a gene: 14. The CDR3 loop spans 15 amino acids. The CDR3 nucleotides are TGTGCCAGCATCCCGGCGGGACTACCTTGGGATGAGCAGTTCTTC. Protein sequence: CASIPAGLPWDEQFF. Full variable domain (outside the CDR3, taken from reference TRBV7-9 and TRBJ2-1): DTGVSQNPRHKITKRGQNVTFRCDPISEHNRLYWYRQTLGQGPEFLTYFQNEAQLEKSRLLSDRFSAERPKGSFSTLEIQRTEQGDSAMYLCASIPAGLPWDEQFFGPGTRLTVL.

The J gene is TRBJ2-1, the V gene TRBV11-3; weak D call: TRBD1 (6 bases). Trimming removed 1 base at V and 6 bases at J, with 10 bases between. Germline values: CDR1 SGHNT, CDR2 YENEEA. The CDR3 consists of 14 residues. CDR3 DNA sequence: TGTGCCAGCAGCTTAGGCAGGGGTTCCAATGAGCAGTTCTTC. Amino acid sequence: CASSLGRGSNEQFF.

This chain uses TRBV29-1 with TRBJ1-1; D is unresolved. CDR3 length: 10 amino acids. Germline lookup yields CDR1 SQVTM and CDR2 ANQGSEA. V was cut by 4 bases and J by 4 bases, with 4 bases left in between. In DNA, the CDR3 is TGCAGCGTTGGGCCCACTGAAGCTTTCTTT. Encoded protein: CSVGPTEAFF.

V usage is TRBV19 and J usage is TRBJ2-2; perhaps TRBD2 as D (6 bases). The CDR3 is 18 amino acids. Germline V gene data show CDR1 as LNHDA and CDR2 as SQIVND (reference sequence). Trimming shortened V by 2 bases and J by 1 base, and 17 bases separated the two germline ends. The CDR3 is CASSIKRWSGGNTGELFF. DNA for the CDR3: TGTGCCAGTAGTATAAAGCGCTGGTCCGGGGGGAACACCGGGGAGCTGTTTTTT.

The chain uses TRBV27 and TRBJ1-2, with 7 bases identical to TRBD1. V lost 2 bases to trimming and J lost 8 bases; unmatched junction nucleotides: 8. The germline gives CDR1 MNHEY, CDR2 SMNVEV (reference sequence). This CDR3 spans 14 amino acids. CDR3 sequence (DNA): TGTGCCAGCAGTTTAGAGGGCAGGGGGAAAGGCTACACCTTC. Protein: CASSLEGRGKGYTF.

The V and J genes are TRBV5-5 and TRBJ2-5; TRBD1 agrees at 7 bases. Germline CDR1 and CDR2: SGHKS and YYEKEE (reference sequence). This CDR3 has 14 residues. The V and J ends lost 3 bases and 3 bases, in that order; junction bases with no gene match: 5. The CDR3: CASSWMGTEETQYF. The DNA for the CDR3 is TGTGCCAGCAGCTGGATGGGGACAGAAGAGACCCAGTACTTC.

The V gene is TRBV7-8, the J gene TRBJ1-5, with D unclear. V lost 1 base, J lost 0 bases, and 7 bases lay in between. In germline, CDR1 is SGHVS, CDR2 FQNEAQ. The CDR3 totals 15 residues. DNA of the CDR3: TGTGCCAGCAGCTTAGGACTGAGTAGCAATCAGCCCCAGCATTTT. As protein: CASSLGLSSNQPQHF.

This clone is a singleton in its sample. This chain connects TRBV7-2 to TRBJ2-2; 15 bases are a match to TRBD2. V lost 4 bases and J lost 8; bases outside the gene matches: 5. Germline loops: CDR1 SGHTA, CDR2 FQGNSA. CDR3 length: 16 residues. The CDR3 region has the DNA TGTGCCAGCAGCTCACCGGGACTAGCGGGGGGTGGGGAGCTGTTTTTT. Residues: CASSSPGLAGGGELFF.

The chain couples TRBV6-7 to TRBJ2-1, with TRBD2 matching 14 bases. TRBV6-7 is given ORF status, its function remaining uncertain. The CDR3 extends over 17 amino acids. The V and J ends lost 2 bases and 6 bases, in that order; junction bases with no gene match: 6. The CDR3 sequence: CASSYRTSGGKVNEQFF. As DNA, the CDR3 is TGTGCCAGCAGTTACCGGACTAGCGGGGGGAAGGTCAATGAGCAGTTCTTC.

This clone was seen a handful of times. The V call is TRBV7-9, the J call TRBJ1-1; no firm D call. The germline gives CDR1 SEHNR, CDR2 FQNEAQ (reference sequence). Between the trimmed V and J ends, which lost 3 bases and 2 bases, there was a span of 13 bases. CDR3 size: 15 residues. The CDR3 loop is CASSFPSVANTEAFF. The CDR3 region has the DNA TGTGCCAGCAGCTTCCCCTCTGTGGCAAACACTGAAGCTTTCTTT.

The genes are TRBV5-1 and TRBJ2-7; 9 bases line up with TRBD1. With V trimmed by 3 bases and J by 3 bases, 13 bases remained unmatched. The germline gives CDR1 SGHRS, CDR2 YFSETQ. CDR3 length: 17 amino acids. The CDR3 is CASSSPEFGTGIYEQYF. As DNA, the CDR3 is TGCGCCAGCAGCTCCCCTGAATTTGGGACAGGGATCTACGAGCAGTACTTC. The variable domain in full, completed from reference TRBV5-1 and TRBJ2-7, reads KAGVTQTPRYLIKTRGQQVTLSCSPISGHRSVSWYQQTPGQGLQFLFEYFSETQRNKGNFPGRFSGRQFSNSRSEMNVSTLELGDSALYLCASSSPEFGTGIYEQYFGPGTRLTVT.

This clone showed up just a few times. The rearrangement links TRBV19 to TRBJ2-2, with D possibly being TRBD2 (6 bases). V lost 4 bases to trimming and J lost 4 bases, with 13 bases between them. The CDR3 covers 15 residues. The V gene's germline CDR1 is LNHDA and CDR2 SQIVND (reference sequence). CDR3 bases: TGTGCCAGTAGTAGGGTTCAGGGAGGCACCGGGGAGCTGTTTTTT. Encoded protein: CASSRVQGGTGELFF.

This clone has a single count. This rearrangement joins TRBV14 to TRBJ1-4, with 7 bases fitting TRBD1. Germline CDR1 reads SGHDN; CDR2 reads FVKESK. The V segment lost 3 bases and the J segment 5 bases; nucleotides outside the gene matches: 3. This CDR3 has 14 amino acids. The CDR3 coding sequence is TGTGCCAGCAGCCAGGGACAGTTCAATGAAAAACTGTTTTTT. Residues: CASSQGQFNEKLFF. The complete variable domain, with remaining parts taken from reference TRBV14 and TRBJ1-4, reads EAGVTQFPSHSVIEKGQTVTLRCDPISGHDNLYWYRRVMGKEIKFLLHFVKESKQDESGMPNNRFLAERTGGTYSTLKVQPAELEDSGVYFCASSQGQFNEKLFFGSGTQLSVL.

J is TRBJ2-7 and V is TRBV7-2; D remains ambiguous. There are 14 residues in the CDR3. V gave up 1 base and J gave up 2 bases, with 9 bases separating them. Germline assignment: CDR1 SGHTA and CDR2 FQGNSA. CDR3 protein: CASSLVRNTYEQYF. As DNA, the CDR3 is TGTGCCAGCAGCTTAGTCAGGAACACCTACGAGCAGTACTTC. The whole variable domain, filled in from reference TRBV7-2 and TRBJ2-7, reads GAGVSQSPSNKVTEKGKDVELRCDPISGHTALYWYRQSLGQGLEFLIYFQGNSAPDKSGLPSDRFSAERTGGSVSTLTIQRTQQEDSAVYLCASSLVRNTYEQYFGPGTRLTVT.

The chain links TRBV3-1 (or the pseudogene TRBV3-2) to TRBJ2-4; tentative D call: TRBD2 (6 bases). Trimming took off 1 base at V and 7 bases at J, with 8 bases between the two ends. CDR1 is LGHDT and CDR2 is YNNKEL in the germline V gene (reference sequence). CDR3 size: 13 residues. The CDR3 region is CASSQAGVNIQYF. The CDR3 DNA is TGTGCCAGCAGCCAAGCGGGGGTTAACATTCAGTACTTC.

This clone was observed once. This rearrangement joins TRBV7-2 to TRBJ2-7, with D possibly matching TRBD2 (6 bases). The length of the CDR3 is 17 residues. V lost 0 bases to trimming and J lost 8 bases, with 23 bases between them. Germline CDR1 and CDR2: SGHTA and FQGNSA. CDR3 DNA: TGTGCCAGCAGCTTAGCCGGGGGAGGAGGGCCTCTCGACCAGCAGTACTTC. Its translation is CASSLAGGGGPLDQQYF.

The chain joins TRBV18 to TRBJ1-5; no clear D gene. The CDR3 is made up of 14 amino acids. Germline CDR1 KGHSH, CDR2 LQKENI. Trimming pared 4 bases from V and 1 base from J, leaving 8 bases between. The CDR3 region is CASSLGISNQPQHF. The CDR3, as DNA: TGTGCCAGCTCACTCGGGATCAGCAATCAGCCCCAGCATTTT.

The genes are TRBV6-6 and TRBJ2-6, with 8 positions matching TRBD1. The V segment lost 6 bases and the J segment 2 bases; nucleotides outside the gene matches: 9. The CDR3 runs 17 residues. CDR1 is MNHNY, CDR2 SVGAGI, per germline (reference sequence). The CDR3 DNA sequence: TGTGCCAGCAGGCGACAGGGGCTTGGGACTGGGGCCAACGTCCTGACTTTC. Translating it yields CASRRQGLGTGANVLTF.

V and J are TRBV5-1 and TRBJ1-1; maybe TRBD1 (6 bases). Germline lookup yields CDR1 SGHRS and CDR2 YFSETQ. The length of the CDR3 is 14 residues. Trimming cost V 5 bases and J 1 base, with 12 bases left between them. CDR3 nucleotide sequence: TGCGCCAGCAGTAGAGGGACACAGAACACTGAAGCTTTCTTT. It is translated as CASSRGTQNTEAFF.

Note on this clone: This specimen includes other DNA sequences encoding the same CDR3. The gene calls are TRBV19 and TRBJ1-6, with 9 bases that match TRBD1. Germline V gene sequence: CDR1 LNHDA, CDR2 SQIVND (reference sequence). There are 13 residues in the CDR3. The V segment lost 7 bases and the J segment 9 bases; nucleotides outside the gene matches: 4. CDR3 sequence reads: CASTRDRASPLHF. The DNA for the CDR3 is TGTGCCAGTACCAGGGACAGGGCTTCACCCCTCCACTTT.